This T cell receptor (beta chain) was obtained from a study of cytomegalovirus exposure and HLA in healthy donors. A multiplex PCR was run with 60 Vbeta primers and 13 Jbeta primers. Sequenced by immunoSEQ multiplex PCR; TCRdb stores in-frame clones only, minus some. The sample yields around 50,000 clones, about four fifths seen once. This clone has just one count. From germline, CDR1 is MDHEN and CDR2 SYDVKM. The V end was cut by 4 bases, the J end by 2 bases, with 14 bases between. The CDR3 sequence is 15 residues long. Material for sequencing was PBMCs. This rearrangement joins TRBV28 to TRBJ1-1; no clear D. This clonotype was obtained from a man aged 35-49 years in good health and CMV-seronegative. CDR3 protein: CASSSVVGVNTEAFF. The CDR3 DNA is TGTGCCAGCAGTTCCGTGGTCGGGGTTAACACTGAAGCTTTCTTT.